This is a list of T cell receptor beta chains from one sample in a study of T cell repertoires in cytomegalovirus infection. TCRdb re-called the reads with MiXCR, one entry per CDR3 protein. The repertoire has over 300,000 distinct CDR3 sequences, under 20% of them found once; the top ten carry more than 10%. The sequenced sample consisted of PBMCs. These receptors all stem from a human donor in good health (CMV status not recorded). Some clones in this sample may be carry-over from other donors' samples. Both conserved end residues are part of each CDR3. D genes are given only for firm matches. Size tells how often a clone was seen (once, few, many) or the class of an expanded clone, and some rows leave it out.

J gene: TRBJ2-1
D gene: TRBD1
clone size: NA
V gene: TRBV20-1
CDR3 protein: CSAGTGVGNEQFF
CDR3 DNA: TGCAGTGCCGGGACAGGGGTCGGCAATGAGCAGTTCTTC

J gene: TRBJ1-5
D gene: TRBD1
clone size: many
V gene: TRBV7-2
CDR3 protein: CASSANTGVGSWSNQPQHF
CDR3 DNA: TGTGCCAGCAGCGCAAACACAGGGGTAGGGTCTTGGAGCAATCAGCCCCAGCATTTT

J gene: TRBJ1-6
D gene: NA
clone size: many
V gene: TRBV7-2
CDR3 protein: CASSLGSFYNSPLHF
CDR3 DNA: TGTGCCAGCAGCTTAGGGAGCTTCTATAATTCACCCCTCCACTTT

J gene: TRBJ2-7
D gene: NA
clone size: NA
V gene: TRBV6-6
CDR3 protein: CASSVRKGAEQYF
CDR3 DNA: TGTGCCAGCAGTGTACGTAAGGGCGCCGAGCAGTACTTC

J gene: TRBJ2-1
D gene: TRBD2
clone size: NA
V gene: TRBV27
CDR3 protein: CASSFPASGGHNEQFF
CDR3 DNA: TGTGCCAGCAGTTTCCCGGCTAGCGGGGGCCACAATGAGCAGTTCTTC

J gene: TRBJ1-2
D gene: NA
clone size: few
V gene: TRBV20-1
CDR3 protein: CSARPGGLYGYTF
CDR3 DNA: TGCAGTGCTAGACCGGGGGGTCTTTATGGCTACACCTTC

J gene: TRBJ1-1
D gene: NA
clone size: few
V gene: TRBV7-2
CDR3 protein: CASSLTGKGMNTEAFF
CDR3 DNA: TGTGCCAGCAGCTTAACGGGAAAGGGGATGAACACTGAAGCTTTCTTT

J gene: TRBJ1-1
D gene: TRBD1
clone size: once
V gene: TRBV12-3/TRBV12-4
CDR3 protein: CASSLPGQGAAFF
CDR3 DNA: TGTGCCAGCAGTCTCCCGGGACAGGGGGCAGCTTTCTTT

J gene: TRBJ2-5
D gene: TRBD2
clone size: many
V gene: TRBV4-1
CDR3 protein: CASSQDEDSGDPKTQYF
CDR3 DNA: TGCGCCAGCAGCCAAGATGAAGATAGCGGGGACCCGAAGACCCAGTACTTC

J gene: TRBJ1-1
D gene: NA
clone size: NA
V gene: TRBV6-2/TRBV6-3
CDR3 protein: CASSKRQSSEAFF
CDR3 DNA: TGTGCCAGCAGTAAAAGACAGTCTTCTGAAGCTTTCTTT

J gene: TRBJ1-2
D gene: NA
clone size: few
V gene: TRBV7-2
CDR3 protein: CASSLTQGTYGYTF
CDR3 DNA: TGTGCCAGCAGCCTCACTCAGGGGACGTATGGCTACACCTTC

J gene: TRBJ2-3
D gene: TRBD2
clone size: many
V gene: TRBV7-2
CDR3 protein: CASSARLAGDRTDTQYF
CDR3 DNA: TGTGCCAGCAGCGCACGACTAGCGGGGGACCGCACAGATACGCAGTATTTT

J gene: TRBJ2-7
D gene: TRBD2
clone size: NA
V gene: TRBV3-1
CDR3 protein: CASSQDLGGNGEQYF
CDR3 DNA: TGTGCCAGCAGCCAAGATTTGGGAGGGAACGGCGAGCAGTACTTC

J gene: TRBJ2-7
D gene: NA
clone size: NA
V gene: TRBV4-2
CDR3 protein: CASSPDRLAALSYEQYF
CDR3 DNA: TGTGCCAGCAGCCCGGACAGGCTAGCGGCTTTATCCTACGAGCAGTACTTC

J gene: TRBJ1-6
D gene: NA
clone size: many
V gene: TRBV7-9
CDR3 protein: CASSLGPSNSPLHF
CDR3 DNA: TGTGCCAGCAGCTTAGGCCCGAGTAATTCACCCCTCCACTTT

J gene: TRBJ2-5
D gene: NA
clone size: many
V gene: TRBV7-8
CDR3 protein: CASSPEGGRGETQYF
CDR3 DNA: TGTGCCAGCAGCCCCGAAGGGGGGCGTGGAGAGACCCAGTACTTC

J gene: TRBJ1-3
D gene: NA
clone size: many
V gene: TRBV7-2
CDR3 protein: CASSSRAGAGNTIYF
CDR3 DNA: TGTGCCAGCAGCTCTCGGGCAGGGGCTGGAAACACCATATATTTT

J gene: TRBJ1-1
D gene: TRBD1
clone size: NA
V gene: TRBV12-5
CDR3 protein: CASGSNRDRGPVF
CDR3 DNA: TGTGCTAGTGGTTCCAACCGGGACAGGGGCCCCGTGTTT

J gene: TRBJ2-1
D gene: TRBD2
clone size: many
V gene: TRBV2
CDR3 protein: CASKGLAGVTQNEQFF
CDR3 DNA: TGTGCCAGCAAGGGACTAGCGGGGGTGACTCAAAATGAGCAGTTCTTC

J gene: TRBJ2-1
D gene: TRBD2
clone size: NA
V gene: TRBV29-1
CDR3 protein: CSVEGGGGSYNEQFF
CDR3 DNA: TGCAGCGTTGAGGGGGGGGGGGGCTCCTACAATGAGCAGTTCTTC

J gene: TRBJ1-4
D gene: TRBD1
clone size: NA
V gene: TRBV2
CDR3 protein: CASSDVTGQILFF
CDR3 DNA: TGTGCCAGCAGCGACGTGACAGGGCAGATACTGTTTTTT

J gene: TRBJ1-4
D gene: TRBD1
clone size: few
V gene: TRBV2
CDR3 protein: CASREFGTGRVEKLFF
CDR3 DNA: TGTGCCAGCAGGGAGTTCGGGACAGGGAGAGTGGAAAAACTGTTTTTT

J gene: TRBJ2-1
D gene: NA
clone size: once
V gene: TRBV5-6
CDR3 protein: CASSSPGRGVRNEQFF
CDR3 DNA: TGTGCCAGCAGCTCCCCGGGGAGGGGGGTGAGGAATGAGCAGTTCTTC

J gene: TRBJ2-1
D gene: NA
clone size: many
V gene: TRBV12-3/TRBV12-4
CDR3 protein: CASSLVGSYNEQFF
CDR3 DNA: TGTGCCAGCAGTTTAGTAGGATCCTACAATGAGCAGTTCTTC

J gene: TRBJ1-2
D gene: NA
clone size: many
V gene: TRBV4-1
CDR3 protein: CASSQGPGQNYGYTF
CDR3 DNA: TGCGCCAGCAGCCAAGGCCCGGGGCAGAACTATGGCTACACCTTC

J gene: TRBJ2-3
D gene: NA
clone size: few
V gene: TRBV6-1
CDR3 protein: CASSELGIDTQYF
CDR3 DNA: TGTGCCAGCAGTGAACTCGGGATAGATACGCAGTATTTT

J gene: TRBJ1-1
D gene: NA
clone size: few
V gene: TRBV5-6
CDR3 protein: CASSFPGQYTEAFF
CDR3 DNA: TGTGCCAGCAGCTTTCCGGGCCAGTACACTGAAGCTTTCTTT

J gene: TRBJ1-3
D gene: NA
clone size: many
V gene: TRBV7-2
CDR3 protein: CASSLVAGSGNTIYF
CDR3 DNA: TGTGCCAGCAGCTTAGTAGCTGGGTCTGGAAACACCATATATTTT